These 17 T cell receptor beta chains were sequenced from one sample in a study of blood T cell repertoires in COVID-19 (dated by TCRdb to 2019 to 2021). Library construction relied on the immunoSEQ multiplex PCR assay. TCRdb stores this immuneACCESS table with in-frame sequences only. Part of the clones is absent; in the studies checked, under half of the shortfall reflects unresolved V genes, and no reason is known for the rest. The sample yields over 250,000 clones; 85% to 90% were counted once. The ten largest make up roughly 15% of the sample. The specimen was peripheral blood. All receptors come from a human donor in a cohort sampled during active COVID-19.

V gene TRBV15 combines with J gene TRBJ2-3; D perhaps matches TRBD1 (6 bases). This CDR3 comprises 17 residues. CDR1 is LNHNV and CDR2 is YYDKDF in the germline V gene (reference sequence). V was shortened by 2 bases and J by 3 bases, with 18 bases between the two germline ends. The CDR3 here is CATSRLVGAPLTDTQYF. CDR3 bases: TGTGCCACCAGCAGATTAGTGGGGGCCCCCTTGACAGATACGCAGTATTTT.

The genes are TRBV24-1 and TRBJ2-2, with 10 positions matching TRBD2. Trimming cost V 1 base and J 7 bases; bases outside gene matches: 8. This CDR3 comprises 17 residues. Germline lookup yields CDR1 KGHDR and CDR2 SFDVKD. CDR3 DNA: TGTGCCACCAGTGATTTTGGGCTAGCGGGAGTTGTCGGGGAGCTGTTTTTT. Its protein is CATSDFGLAGVVGELFF.

This chain links TRBV29-1 with TRBJ2-1; D is unclear. Germline-derived CDR1 and CDR2 are SQVTM and ANQGSEA. V was shortened by 7 bases and J by 5 bases, with 6 bases between the two germline ends. The CDR3 contains 10 residues. The CDR3 spells CSASHNEQFF. As DNA, the CDR3 is TGCAGCGCTTCTCACAATGAGCAGTTCTTC.

This chain uses TRBV7-9 with TRBJ2-2, with 11 bases lining up with TRBD2. This CDR3 is 16 amino acids long. Germline assignment: CDR1 SEHNR and CDR2 FQNEAQ (reference sequence). J gave up 4 bases and V 7 bases, and 8 bases lay outside the gene matches. The CDR3 sequence: CASNEIAGGSTGELFF. For the CDR3, the DNA is TGTGCCAGCAATGAAATAGCGGGAGGGTCCACCGGGGAGCTGTTTTTT.

The V call is TRBV5-1, the J call TRBJ1-4; D is perhaps TRBD1 (6 bases). There are 14 residues in the CDR3. Trimming left V 2 bases short and J 3 bases short, with 8 bases between. Germline V gene data show CDR1 as SGHRS and CDR2 as YFSETQ. The CDR3 DNA reads as TGCGCCAGCAGCTTTACAGGGTCTAATGAAAAACTGTTTTTT. Its protein product is CASSFTGSNEKLFF. Using reference TRBV5-1 and TRBJ1-4 for the parts outside the CDR3, the full variable domain is KAGVTQTPRYLIKTRGQQVTLSCSPISGHRSVSWYQQTPGQGLQFLFEYFSETQRNKGNFPGRFSGRQFSNSRSEMNVSTLELGDSALYLCASSFTGSNEKLFFGSGTQLSVL.

The chain combines TRBV4-2 with TRBJ1-3; D is ambiguous. The germline V gene encodes CDR1 LGHNA and CDR2 YNFKEQ. V lost 0 bases and J lost 2, with 20 bases in between. There are 19 residues in the CDR3. DNA for the CDR3: TGTGCCAGCAGCCAAGATCCAAGTACCGCTGGCAACCCTGGAAACACCATATATTTT. It yields the protein CASSQDPSTAGNPGNTIYF.

The V and J genes are TRBV12-3 or TRBV12-4 and TRBJ2-1; TRBD1 might be the D (5 bases). This CDR3 region has 12 residues. The V gene lost 3 bases and the J gene lost 6 bases, with 6 bases spanning the gap. Here the CDR3 reads CASSFRANEQFF. The CDR3 DNA sequence: TGTGCCAGCAGTTTCAGGGCCAATGAGCAGTTCTTC.

The V gene is TRBV19, the J gene TRBJ1-2; D not certain. Trimming stripped 5 bases from V and 8 bases from J, with 21 bases between. This CDR3 spans 15 amino acids. Germline CDR1 is LNHDA and CDR2 is SQIVND (reference sequence). The CDR3 region is CASSPERRQTIGYTF. The CDR3 region has the DNA TGTGCCAGTAGTCCCGAGAGGCGGCAGACTATCGGCTACACCTTC.

This clone appeared many times. The junction shows a germline mismatch at one end, possibly a read error. This chain uses TRBV27 with TRBJ2-3; 11 bases are shared with TRBD2. The CDR3 extends over 16 amino acids. Germline V gives CDR1 MNHEY, CDR2 SMNVEV (reference sequence). CDR3: CASNLLAGVGTDTQYF. CDR3 bases: TGTGCCAGCAATTTACTAGCGGGAGTGGGGACAGATACGCAGTATTTT.

The gene calls are TRBV5-4 and TRBJ2-7; 8 bases match TRBD2. In germline, CDR1 is SGHNT, CDR2 YYREEE (reference sequence). J gave up 6 bases and V 0 bases, and 5 bases lay outside the gene matches. The CDR3 spans 14 residues. CDR3 in DNA: TGTGCCAGCAGCTTGGCCAGCGGGAGTGCCGAGCAGTACTTC. It translates to CASSLASGSAEQYF.

The V call is TRBV30, the J call TRBJ1-4; D is perhaps TRBD1 (5 bases). The CDR3 runs 14 residues. Per germline, CDR1 GTSNPN and CDR2 SVGIG (reference sequence). The V gene lost 6 bases and the J gene lost 5 bases, with 16 bases spanning the gap. The DNA of the CDR3 is TGTGCCTGTACACGGTGGGGCTCGAATGAAAAACTGTTTTTT. Encoded protein: CACTRWGSNEKLFF.

The V and J genes are TRBV1 and TRBJ2-2; the table's D gene call, TRBD2, was not cross checked with the DNA. TRBV1 is noted as a pseudogene. This CDR3 spans 16 amino acids. The CDR3, as DNA: TGCACCTCCGCTAGCGGGAGGGCCGACGGCACCGGGGAGCTGTTTTTT. Its translation: CTSASGRADGTGELFF.

J is TRBJ1-5 and V is TRBV18, with 11 bases lining up with TRBD1. Germline loops: CDR1 KGHSH, CDR2 LQKENI. There are 16 residues in the CDR3. The J segment lost 9 bases and the V segment lost 6 bases, leaving 13 bases of the junction unmatched. The CDR3 sequence: CASSLTGTGGFWPQHF. CDR3 bases: TGTGCCAGCTCCCTTACCGGGACAGGGGGGTTTTGGCCCCAGCATTTT.

The CDR3 DNA is TGTGCCAGCAGCCTCCACCAGGGAGATACGCAGTATTTT. Encoded protein: CASSLHQGDTQYF. The J gene is TRBJ2-3, the V gene TRBV6-2 or TRBV6-3, with D possibly TRBD1 on 5 matching bases. Germline loops: CDR1 MNHEY, CDR2 SVGEGT. The CDR3 is 13 amino acids. V was pared by 6 bases and J by 5 bases, with 12 bases between.

The V call is TRBV3-1 (or the pseudogene TRBV3-2), the J call TRBJ2-7; TRBD2 matches 7 bases. The V and J ends lost 4 bases and 6 bases, in that order; junction bases with no gene match: 9. The CDR3 length is 14 residues. The germline CDR1 and CDR2 sequences are LGHDT and YNNKEL (reference sequence). Written as DNA, the CDR3 is TGTGCCAGCAGCCCCTCGGGAGGAGGAGGCGAGCAGTACTTC. Its translation: CASSPSGGGGEQYF.

The V and J genes are TRBV6-5 and TRBJ2-1, with 7 bases matching TRBD2. V shed 10 bases, J shed 7 bases, and the junction held 10 bases outside the gene matches. The CDR3 contains 13 residues. Germline V lookup: CDR1 MNHEY, CDR2 SVGAGI. The CDR3 loop reads CATIRRGLNEQFF. CDR3 nucleotide sequence: TGTGCCACCATCCGGAGGGGACTAAATGAGCAGTTCTTC.

This clone has more than one count but fewer than ten. This sequence joins TRBV28 and TRBJ1-2; maybe TRBD1 (5 bases). Trimming cost V 5 bases and J 13 bases, with 17 bases left between them. Germline CDR1 and CDR2: MDHEN and SYDVKM. This CDR3 spans 12 amino acids. In DNA, the CDR3 is TGTGCCAGCAGTGGACCGGGACTTCCTGGCACCTTC. As protein: CASSGPGLPGTF.